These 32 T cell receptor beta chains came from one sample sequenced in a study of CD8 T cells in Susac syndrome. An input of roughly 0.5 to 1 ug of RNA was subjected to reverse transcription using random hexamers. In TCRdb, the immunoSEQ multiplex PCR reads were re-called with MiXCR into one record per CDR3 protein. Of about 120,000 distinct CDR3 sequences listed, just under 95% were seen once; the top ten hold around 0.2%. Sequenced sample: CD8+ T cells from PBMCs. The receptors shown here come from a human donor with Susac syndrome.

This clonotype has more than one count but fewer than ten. CDR3 DNA sequence: TGCGCCAGCAGCCCTGGACAGGCCAATGAGCAGTTCTTC. Residues: CASSPGQANEQFF. This chain uses TRBV4-3 with TRBJ2-1; 7 bases map to TRBD1. Germline V gives CDR1 LGHNA, CDR2 YSLEER. The CDR3 spans 13 residues. V was clipped by 4 bases and J by 6 bases; unmatched bases: 3.

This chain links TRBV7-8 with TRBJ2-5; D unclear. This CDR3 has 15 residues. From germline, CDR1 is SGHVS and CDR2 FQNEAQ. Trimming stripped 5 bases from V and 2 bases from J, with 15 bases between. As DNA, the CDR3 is TGTGCCAGCAGCGGGAAGACACCTTATCAAGAGACCCAGTACTTC. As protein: CASSGKTPYQETQYF.

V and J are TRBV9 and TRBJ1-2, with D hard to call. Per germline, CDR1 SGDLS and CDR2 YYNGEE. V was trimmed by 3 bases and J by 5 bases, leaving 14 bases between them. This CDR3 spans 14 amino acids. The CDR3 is CASSEEGAGYGYTF. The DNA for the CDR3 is TGTGCCAGCAGCGAAGAGGGCGCGGGTTATGGCTACACCTTC.

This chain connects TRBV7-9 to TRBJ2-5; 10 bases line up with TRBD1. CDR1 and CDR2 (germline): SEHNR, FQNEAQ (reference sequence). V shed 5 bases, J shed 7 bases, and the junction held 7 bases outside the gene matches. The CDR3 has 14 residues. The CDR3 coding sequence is TGTGCCAGCAGCCCCGGGACAGGGGAGGTGACCCAGTACTTC. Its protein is CASSPGTGEVTQYF.

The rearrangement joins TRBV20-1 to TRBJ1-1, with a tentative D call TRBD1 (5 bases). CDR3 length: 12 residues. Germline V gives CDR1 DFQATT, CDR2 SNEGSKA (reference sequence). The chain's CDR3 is CAGCQPNTEAFF. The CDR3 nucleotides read TGCGCAGGGTGCCAACCAAACACTGAAGCTTTCTTT.

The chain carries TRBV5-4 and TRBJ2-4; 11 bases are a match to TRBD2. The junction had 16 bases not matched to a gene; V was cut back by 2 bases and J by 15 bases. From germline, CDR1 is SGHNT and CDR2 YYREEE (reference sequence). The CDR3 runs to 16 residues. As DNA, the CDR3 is TGTGCCAGCAGCTTCGGTAGCGGGGGGGCGGTCCTTATGCCGTACTTC. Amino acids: CASSFGSGGAVLMPYF. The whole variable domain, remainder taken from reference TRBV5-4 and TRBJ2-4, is ETGVTQSPTHLIKTRGQQVTLRCSSQSGHNTVSWYQQALGQGPQFIFQYYREEENGRGNFPPRFSGLQFPNYSSELNVNALELDDSALYLCASSFGSGGAVLMPYFGAGTRLSVL.

CDR3 sequence (DNA): TGCAGTGCTGCGTCGATGGCCGGGGACACTGAAGCTTTCTTT. Protein: CSAASMAGDTEAFF. V gene TRBV20-1 combines with J gene TRBJ1-1; D remains ambiguous. The CDR3 contains 14 residues. Between the trimmed V and J ends, which lost 5 bases and 3 bases, there was a span of 16 bases. Germline V gene lookup returns CDR1 DFQATT and CDR2 SNEGSKA (reference sequence).

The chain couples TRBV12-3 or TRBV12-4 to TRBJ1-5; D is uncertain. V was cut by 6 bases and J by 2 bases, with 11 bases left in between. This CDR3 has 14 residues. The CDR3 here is CASSPTSGNQPQHF. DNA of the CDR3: TGTGCCAGCAGCCCCACCTCGGGCAATCAGCCCCAGCATTTT.

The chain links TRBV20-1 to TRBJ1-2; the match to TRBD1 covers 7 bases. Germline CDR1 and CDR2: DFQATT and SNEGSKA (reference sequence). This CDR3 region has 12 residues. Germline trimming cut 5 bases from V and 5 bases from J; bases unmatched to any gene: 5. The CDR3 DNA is TGCAGTGCTGCGGGGGGACAGTATGGCTACACCTTC. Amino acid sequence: CSAAGGQYGYTF.

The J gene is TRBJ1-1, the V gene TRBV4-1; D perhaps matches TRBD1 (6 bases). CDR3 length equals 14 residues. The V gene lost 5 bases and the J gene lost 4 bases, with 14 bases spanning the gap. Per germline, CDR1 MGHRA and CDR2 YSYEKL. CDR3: CASSVSGGPTEAFF. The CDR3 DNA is TGCGCCAGCAGCGTATCTGGGGGGCCCACTGAAGCTTTCTTT.

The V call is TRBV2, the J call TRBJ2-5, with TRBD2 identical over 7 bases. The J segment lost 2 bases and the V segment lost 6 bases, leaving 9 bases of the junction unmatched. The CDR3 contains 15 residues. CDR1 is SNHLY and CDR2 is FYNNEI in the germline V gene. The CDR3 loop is CASRDLAETQETQYF. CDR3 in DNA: TGTGCCAGCAGAGACCTAGCGGAGACGCAAGAGACCCAGTACTTC.

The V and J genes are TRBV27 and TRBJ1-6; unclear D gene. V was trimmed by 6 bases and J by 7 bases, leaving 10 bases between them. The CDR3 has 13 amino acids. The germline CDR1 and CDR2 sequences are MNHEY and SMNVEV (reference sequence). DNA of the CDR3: TGTGCCAGCAGCCTAAGAGGGAATTCACCCCTCCACTTT. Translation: CASSLRGNSPLHF.

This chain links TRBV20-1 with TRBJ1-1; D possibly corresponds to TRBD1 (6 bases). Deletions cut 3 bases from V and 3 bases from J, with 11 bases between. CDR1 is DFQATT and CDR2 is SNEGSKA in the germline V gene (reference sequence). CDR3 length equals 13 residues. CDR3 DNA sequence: TGCAGTGCTAGGGGGGGCGGGGACACTGAAGCTTTCTTT. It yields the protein CSARGGGDTEAFF.

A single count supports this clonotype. The DNA for the CDR3 is TGTGCCAGCAATTCCCCTAATCAGCCCCAGCATTTT. The encoded protein is CASNSPNQPQHF. The chain carries TRBV27 and TRBJ1-5; D gene uncertain. The germline V and J ends were trimmed by 7 bases and 4 bases, with 8 bases remaining between them. There are 12 residues in the CDR3. Germline CDR1 MNHEY, CDR2 SMNVEV (reference sequence).

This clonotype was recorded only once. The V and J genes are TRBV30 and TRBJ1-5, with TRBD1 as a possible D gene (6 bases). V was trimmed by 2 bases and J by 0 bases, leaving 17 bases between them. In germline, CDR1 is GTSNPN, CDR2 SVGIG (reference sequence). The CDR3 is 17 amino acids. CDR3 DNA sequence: TGTGCCTGGAGTCAGCAGGGGCATGGATATAGCAATCAGCCCCAGCATTTT. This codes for CAWSQQGHGYSNQPQHF.

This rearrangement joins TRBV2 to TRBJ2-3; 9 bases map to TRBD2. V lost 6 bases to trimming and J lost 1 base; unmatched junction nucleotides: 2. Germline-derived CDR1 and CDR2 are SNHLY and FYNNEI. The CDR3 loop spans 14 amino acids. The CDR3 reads CASRWTSGTDTQYF. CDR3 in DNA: TGTGCCAGCAGATGGACTAGCGGCACAGATACGCAGTATTTT.

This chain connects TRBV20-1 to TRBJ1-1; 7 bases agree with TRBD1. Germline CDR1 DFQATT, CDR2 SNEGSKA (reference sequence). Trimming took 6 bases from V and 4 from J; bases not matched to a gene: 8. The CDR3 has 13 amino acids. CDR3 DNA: TGCAGTGCGCTGACAGGGCCCAGCACTGAAGCTTTCTTT. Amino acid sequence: CSALTGPSTEAFF.

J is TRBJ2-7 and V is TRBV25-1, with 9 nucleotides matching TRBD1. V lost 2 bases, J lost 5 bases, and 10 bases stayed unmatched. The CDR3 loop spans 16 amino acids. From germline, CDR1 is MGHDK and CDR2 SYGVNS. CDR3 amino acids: CASSETPGQGSHEQYF. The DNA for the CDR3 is TGTGCCAGCAGTGAAACCCCGGGACAGGGTTCCCACGAGCAGTACTTC.

The DNA of the CDR3 is TGTGCCAGCAGCTTATTTAGGACAGCCGGAAATCAGCCCCAGCATTTT. This encodes CASSLFRTAGNQPQHF. This rearrangement joins TRBV7-8 to TRBJ1-5, with D maybe TRBD1 (6 bases). The germline V gene has CDR1 SGHVS and CDR2 FQNEAQ. The V end lost 2 bases, the J end lost 4 bases, and 15 bases lay between the germline ends. The CDR3 covers 16 residues.

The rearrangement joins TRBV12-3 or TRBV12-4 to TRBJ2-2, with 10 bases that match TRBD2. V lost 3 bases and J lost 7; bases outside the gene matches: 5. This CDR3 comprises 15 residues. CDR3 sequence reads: CASSFLLAGDGELFF. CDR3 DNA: TGTGCCAGCAGTTTCCTCCTAGCGGGGGACGGGGAGCTGTTTTTT.

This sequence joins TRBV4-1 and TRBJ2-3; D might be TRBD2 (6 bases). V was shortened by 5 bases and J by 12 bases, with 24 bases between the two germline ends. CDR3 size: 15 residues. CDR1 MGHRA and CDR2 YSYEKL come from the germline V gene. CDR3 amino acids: CASSSPEGTGDFQYF. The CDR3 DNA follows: TGCGCCAGCAGCTCCCCCGAGGGGACGGGGGATTTCCAGTATTTT.

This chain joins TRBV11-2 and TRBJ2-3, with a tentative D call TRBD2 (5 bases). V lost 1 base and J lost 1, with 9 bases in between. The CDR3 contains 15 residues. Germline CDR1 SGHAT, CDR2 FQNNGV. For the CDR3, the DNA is TGTGCCAGCAGCTTAGTACGCGGGCGCACAGATACGCAGTATTTT. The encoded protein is CASSLVRGRTDTQYF.

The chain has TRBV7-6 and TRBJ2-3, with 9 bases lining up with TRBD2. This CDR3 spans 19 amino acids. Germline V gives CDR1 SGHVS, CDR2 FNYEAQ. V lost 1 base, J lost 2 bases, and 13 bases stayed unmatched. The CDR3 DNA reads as TGTGCCAGCAGCTTAGATGGGGCGGGAGGGCACTTCACCACAGATACGCAGTATTTT. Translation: CASSLDGAGGHFTTDTQYF.

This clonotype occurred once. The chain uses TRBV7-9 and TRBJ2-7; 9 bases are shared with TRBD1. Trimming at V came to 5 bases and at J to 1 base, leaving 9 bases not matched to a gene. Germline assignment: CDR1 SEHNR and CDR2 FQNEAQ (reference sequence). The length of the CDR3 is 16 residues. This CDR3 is CASSPPTGTGSYEQYF. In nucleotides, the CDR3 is TGTGCCAGCAGCCCTCCGACCGGGACAGGGTCCTACGAGCAGTACTTC.

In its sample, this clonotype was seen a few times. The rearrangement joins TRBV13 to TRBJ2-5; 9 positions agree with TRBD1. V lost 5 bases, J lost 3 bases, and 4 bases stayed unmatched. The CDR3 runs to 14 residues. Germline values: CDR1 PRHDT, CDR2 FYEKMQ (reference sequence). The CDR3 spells CASSPRTGEETQYF. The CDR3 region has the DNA TGTGCCAGCAGCCCACGGACAGGGGAAGAGACCCAGTACTTC.

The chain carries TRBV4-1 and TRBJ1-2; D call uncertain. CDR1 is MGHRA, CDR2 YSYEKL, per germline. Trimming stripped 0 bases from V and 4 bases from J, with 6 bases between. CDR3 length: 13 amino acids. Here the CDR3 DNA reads TGCGCCAGCAGCCAAGAATCCCGCTATGGCTACACCTTC. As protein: CASSQESRYGYTF.

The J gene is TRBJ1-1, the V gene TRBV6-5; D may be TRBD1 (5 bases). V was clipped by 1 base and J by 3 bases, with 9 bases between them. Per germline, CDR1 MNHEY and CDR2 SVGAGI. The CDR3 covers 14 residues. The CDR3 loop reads CASSYLGEDTEAFF. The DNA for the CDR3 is TGTGCCAGCAGTTACTTGGGGGAGGACACTGAAGCTTTCTTT.

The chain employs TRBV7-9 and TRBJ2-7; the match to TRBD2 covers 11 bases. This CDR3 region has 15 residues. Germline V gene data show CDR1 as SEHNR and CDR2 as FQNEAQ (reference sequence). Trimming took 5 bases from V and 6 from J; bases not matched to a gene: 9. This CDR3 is CASSPDGLAGVEQYF. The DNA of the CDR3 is TGTGCCAGCAGCCCAGACGGACTAGCGGGTGTCGAGCAGTACTTC.

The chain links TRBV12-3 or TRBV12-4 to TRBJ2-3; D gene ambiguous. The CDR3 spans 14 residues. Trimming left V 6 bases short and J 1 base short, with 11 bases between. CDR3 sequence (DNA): TGTGCCAGCAGGACAAACAGTGGCACAGATACGCAGTATTTT. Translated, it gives CASRTNSGTDTQYF.

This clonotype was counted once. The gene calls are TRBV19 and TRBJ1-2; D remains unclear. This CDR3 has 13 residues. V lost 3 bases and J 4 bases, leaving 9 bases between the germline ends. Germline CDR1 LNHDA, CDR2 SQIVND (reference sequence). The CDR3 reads CASSIGSSYGYTF. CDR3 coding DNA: TGTGCCAGTAGTATTGGCAGTTCCTATGGCTACACCTTC. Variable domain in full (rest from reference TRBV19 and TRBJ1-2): DGGITQSPKYLFRKEGQNVTLSCEQNLNHDAMYWYRQDPGQGLRLIYYSQIVNDFQKGDIAEGYSVSREKKESFPLTVTSAQKNPTAFYLCASSIGSSYGYTFGSGTRLTVV.

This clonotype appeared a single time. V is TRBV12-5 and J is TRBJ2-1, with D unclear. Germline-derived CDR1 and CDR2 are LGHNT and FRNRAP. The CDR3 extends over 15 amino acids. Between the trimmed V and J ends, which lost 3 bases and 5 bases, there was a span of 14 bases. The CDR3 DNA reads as TGTGCTAGTGGTTTAATGGGCGAAATGGACAATGAGCAGTTCTTC. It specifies CASGLMGEMDNEQFF.

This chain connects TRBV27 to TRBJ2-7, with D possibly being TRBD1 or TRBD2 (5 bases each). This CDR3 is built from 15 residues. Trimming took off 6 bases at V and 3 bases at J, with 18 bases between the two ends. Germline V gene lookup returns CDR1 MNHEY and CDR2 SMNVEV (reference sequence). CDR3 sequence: CASRFSGTLHYEQYF. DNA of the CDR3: TGTGCCAGCAGATTCTCGGGGACGTTACACTACGAGCAGTACTTC.